These T cell receptor beta chains were read from a single sample in a study of CD8 T cells in Susac syndrome. Each CDR3 protein is one row after TCRdb ran MiXCR on the immunoSEQ multiplex PCR reads. The data hold about 130,000 distinct CDR3 sequences, with roughly 94% observed a single time. The source material was CD4+ T cells from PBMCs. Source of these receptors: a human donor with multiple sclerosis. The CDR3 runs from the conserved cysteine through the conserved F or W. A D gene is named only where the DNA matches it firmly. Clone size, where shown, is once, few, many, or a class for clones that have expanded.

J | size | D | V | length | CDR3 | DNA
TRBJ2-1 | - | TRBD1 | TRBV6-6 | 14 | CASNRQGDYNEQFF | TGTGCCAGCAACCGACAGGGAGACTACAATGAGCAGTTCTTC
TRBJ2-1 | - | - | TRBV4-3 | 14 | CASSQGGGGYEQFF | TGCGCCAGCAGCCAAGGGGGGGGCGGATATGAGCAGTTCTTC
TRBJ1-4 | - | - | TRBV13 | 15 | CASSPRSGGNEKLFF | TGTGCCAGCAGCCCTAGGAGTGGTGGGAATGAAAAACTGTTTTTT
TRBJ1-3 | - | - | TRBV12-5 | 16 | CASGLVGTSSGNTIYF | TGTGCTAGTGGTTTAGTCGGGACATCTTCTGGAAACACCATATATTTT
TRBJ2-7 | - | - | TRBV28 | 16 | CASSGLGPAEGFEQYF | TGTGCCAGCAGTGGGCTCGGGCCGGCGGAAGGTTTCGAGCAGTACTTC
TRBJ1-2 | - | - | TRBV15 | 14 | CATSRSDRQNGYTF | TGTGCCACCAGCAGAAGCGACAGGCAGAATGGCTACACCTTC
TRBJ1-2 | - | - | TRBV29-1 | 14 | CSVDQTVTNYGYTF | TGCAGCGTTGATCAAACAGTGACTAACTATGGCTACACCTTC
TRBJ2-7 | - | - | TRBV14 | 17 | CASSQDAEGSGLYEQYF | TGTGCCAGCAGCCAAGATGCAGAGGGATCGGGCCTCTACGAGCAGTACTTC
TRBJ1-1 | - | - | TRBV5-1 | 14 | CASSLVGESTEAFF | TGCGCCAGCAGCTTGGTTGGGGAGAGCACTGAAGCTTTCTTT
TRBJ2-5 | - | TRBD2 | TRBV20-1 | 14 | CSAPSGGAGETQYF | TGCAGTGCGCCTAGCGGGGGGGCCGGGGAGACCCAGTACTTC
TRBJ1-1 | - | - | TRBV3-1 | 14 | CASSQDGRGTEAFF | TGTGCCAGCAGCCAAGATGGTAGGGGCACTGAAGCTTTCTTT
TRBJ1-2 | - | TRBD1 | TRBV7-9 | 14 | CASSPDRPYYGYTF | TGTGCCAGCAGCCCGGACAGGCCTTATTATGGCTACACCTTC
TRBJ1-1 | - | TRBD1 | TRBV29-1 | 13 | CSMVGQGGTEAFF | TGCAGCATGGTTGGACAGGGTGGGACTGAAGCTTTCTTT
TRBJ2-5 | - | - | TRBV30 | 15 | CAWSFERRVKETQYF | TGTGCCTGGAGTTTTGAAAGGCGGGTTAAAGAGACCCAGTACTTC
TRBJ2-7 | - | TRBD2 | TRBV4-2 | 16 | CASSQAGTMGIYEQYF | TGTGCCAGCAGCCAAGCGGGGACTATGGGTATCTACGAGCAGTACTTC
TRBJ1-1 | - | TRBD1 | TRBV7-3 | 14 | CAGARGQGDTEVFF | TGTGCCGGCGCTCGGGGACAGGGGGACACTGAAGTTTTCTTT
TRBJ2-1 | - | - | TRBV10-3 | 13 | CAISELPDNEQFF | TGTGCCATCAGTGAGCTACCGGACAATGAGCAGTTCTTC
TRBJ2-7 | - | - | TRBV6-2/TRBV6-3 | 14 | CATSKSGGNYEQYF | TGTGCCACCAGCAAATCGGGCGGCAACTACGAGCAGTACTTC
TRBJ2-5 | - | - | TRBV30 | 12 | CAWNSGWETQYF | TGTGCCTGGAACTCGGGATGGGAGACCCAGTACTTC
TRBJ2-3 | - | - | TRBV2 | 15 | CATVPLMRFVDTQYF | TGTGCCACGGTGCCGCTGATGCGATTCGTGGATACGCAGTATTTT
TRBJ1-1 | once | - | TRBV7-3 | 13 | CASSTQGRTEAFF | TGTGCCAGCAGCACCCAGGGTCGGACTGAAGCTTTCTTT
TRBJ2-3 | - | TRBD2 | TRBV6-1 | 17 | CASSRRPGLAGADTQYF | TGTGCCAGCAGCCGAAGACCGGGACTAGCGGGAGCGGATACGCAGTATTTT
TRBJ2-7 | - | - | TRBV12-3/TRBV12-4 | 14 | CASSLGQFSYEQYF | TGTGCCAGCTCCTTGGGGCAGTTCTCCTACGAGCAGTACTTC
TRBJ1-6 | - | - | TRBV30 | 11 | CVTGSNSPLHF | TGTGTCACAGGATCTAATTCACCCCTCCACTTT
TRBJ1-1 | - | - | TRBV29-1 | 14 | CSVAARGWGTEAFF | TGCAGCGTTGCCGCGAGGGGCTGGGGCACTGAAGCTTTCTTT
TRBJ2-7 | - | TRBD2 | TRBV6-1 | 15 | CASSSRTSGDYEQYF | TGTGCCAGCAGTTCCCGGACTAGCGGGGACTACGAGCAGTACTTC
TRBJ1-4 | once | - | TRBV12-3/TRBV12-4 | 14 | CASRGGKFNEKLFF | TGTGCCAGCAGGGGCGGGAAGTTTAATGAAAAACTGTTTTTT
TRBJ2-1 | - | TRBD2 | TRBV14 | 17 | CASSQWTASGGINEQFF | TGTGCCAGCAGCCAATGGACGGCTAGCGGGGGGATCAATGAGCAGTTCTTC
TRBJ2-1 | - | - | TRBV27 | 11 | CASRDRVLQFF | TGTGCCAGCAGGGACCGGGTCCTACAGTTCTTC
TRBJ1-2 | - | - | TRBV5-1 | 13 | CASSYTAGYGYTF | TGCGCCAGCAGCTATACTGCGGGCTATGGCTACACCTTC
TRBJ1-3 | - | - | TRBV12-3/TRBV12-4 | 15 | CASSFDTSSGNTIYF | TGTGCCAGCAGTTTTGACACGAGCTCTGGAAACACCATATATTTT
TRBJ1-1 | - | TRBD1 | TRBV4-3 | 15 | CASSLGTGLNTEAFF | TGCGCCAGCAGCCTAGGGACAGGGTTGAACACTGAAGCTTTCTTT
TRBJ2-3 | - | - | TRBV7-3 | 15 | CASSLSGSSTDTQYF | TGTGCCAGCAGCTTAAGCGGATCTAGCACAGATACGCAGTATTTT
TRBJ2-6 | - | TRBD1 | TRBV28 | 18 | CASITRGTGGPGANVLTF | TGTGCCAGCATCACTCGGGGAACAGGGGGCCCTGGGGCCAACGTCCTGACTTTC
TRBJ2-1 | - | - | TRBV15 | 16 | CATSRDWAALNNEQFF | TGTGCCACCAGCAGAGATTGGGCAGCGTTGAACAATGAGCAGTTCTTC
TRBJ2-5 | - | - | TRBV4-3 | 13 | CASSSRLLETQYF | TGCGCCAGCAGCTCGAGGCTACTAGAGACCCAGTACTTC
TRBJ2-7 | - | - | TRBV2 | 14 | CASSEPLSWTVQYF | TGTGCCAGCAGTGAGCCTTTGTCTTGGACCGTGCAGTACTTC
TRBJ1-6 | - | - | TRBV6-2/TRBV6-3 | 12 | CASSSYNSPLHF | TGTGCCAGCAGCAGTTATAATTCACCCCTCCACTTT
TRBJ2-1 | - | - | TRBV6-1 | 16 | CASRRAAGSSYNEQFF | TGTGCCAGCAGGAGGGCCGCAGGGAGCTCCTACAATGAGCAGTTCTTC
TRBJ1-5 | - | - | TRBV13 | 14 | CASSSNRANQPQHF | TGTGCCAGCAGCTCAAACAGGGCCAATCAGCCCCAGCATTTT
TRBJ2-7 | - | TRBD1 | TRBV7-2 | 14 | CASRPGQGFLEQYF | TGTGCCAGCAGGCCGGGACAGGGGTTTTTAGAGCAGTACTTC
TRBJ2-3 | - | - | TRBV30 | 14 | CAWSVSPPADTQYF | TGTGCCTGGAGTGTAAGCCCCCCCGCAGATACGCAGTATTTT
TRBJ2-5 | few | TRBD1 | TRBV5-1 | 14 | CASSPDRGGETQYF | TGTGCCAGCAGCCCAGACAGGGGTGGAGAGACCCAGTACTTC
TRBJ2-5 | - | - | TRBV18 | 15 | CASSPRVSIGETQYF | TGTGCCAGCTCACCACGTGTTAGCATTGGAGAGACCCAGTACTTC
TRBJ1-2 | once | TRBD1 | TRBV12-3/TRBV12-4 | 12 | CASADRSYGYTF | TGTGCCAGCGCGGACAGGAGCTATGGCTACACCTTC
TRBJ2-6 | - | TRBD1 | TRBV4-2 | 18 | CASSQDGTASSGANVLTF | TGTGCCAGCAGCCAAGACGGGACAGCGTCCTCTGGGGCCAACGTCCTGACTTTC
TRBJ2-1 | - | - | TRBV6-6 | 13 | CASMRGSYNEQFF | TGTGCCAGCATGCGGGGTTCCTACAATGAGCAGTTCTTC
TRBJ2-5 | - | TRBD2 | TRBV20-1 | 16 | CSARLLAGGPEETQYF | TGCAGTGCTAGACTACTAGCGGGGGGGCCGGAAGAGACCCAGTACTTC
TRBJ1-1 | - | - | TRBV19 | 14 | CASIGDGENTEAFF | TGTGCCAGTATAGGGGATGGAGAGAACACTGAAGCTTTCTTT
TRBJ2-3 | - | - | TRBV5-1 | 14 | CASSAGGYTDTQYF | TGCGCCAGCAGCGCCGGGGGATACACAGATACGCAGTATTTT
TRBJ2-7 | - | - | TRBV1 | 15 | CTSSQDGDRGHEQYF | TGCACCAGCAGCCAAGATGGGGACAGGGGCCACGAGCAGTACTTC
TRBJ2-5 | - | - | TRBV7-6 | 16 | CASSPPRSQGRETQYF | TGTGCCAGCAGCCCTCCGAGGTCACAGGGACGGGAGACCCAGTACTTC
TRBJ2-1 | - | - | TRBV2 | 14 | CASTPEGGWNEQFF | TGTGCCAGCACCCCCGAGGGGGGATGGAATGAGCAGTTCTTC
TRBJ2-3 | - | TRBD2 | TRBV5-7 | 17 | CASSFCGMSGSSDTQYF | TGTGCCAGCAGCTTCTGCGGTATGAGCGGGAGCTCAGATACGCAGTATTTT